This TCR beta chain was identified in a study of OX40 agonist ivuxolimab in advanced cancers. Baseline, cycle 4 day 1, and cycle 7 day 1 were the blood sampling points. The V end was cut by 5 bases, the J end by 4 bases, with 11 bases between. The germline V gene encodes CDR1 SEHNR and CDR2 FQNEAQ (reference sequence). CDR3 length: 13 residues. Using immunoSEQ multiplex PCR, the repertoire was profiled, and TCRdb retains in-frame clones only, with some absent. The table shows roughly 15,000 clones, with just under 90% occurring only once. This specimen was CD4+ or CD8+ T cells sorted from blood, taken in a trial of the OX40 agonist ivuxolimab. The chain has TRBV7-9 and TRBJ2-5; tentatively, D is TRBD1 (6 bases). The source is an adult with an advanced solid tumor such as melanoma, head and neck, liver or kidney cancer. The CDR3 region is CASSPRGPETQYF. The DNA for the CDR3 is TGTGCCAGCAGCCCCAGGGGCCCAGAGACCCAGTACTTC.